This TCR beta chain was captured by sequencing in a study of T-cell reconstitution after alpha-beta-depleted transplantation in children. During its preparation, the TCRbeta library received unique molecular identifiers. TCRdb ran MiXCR on the PCR reads and lists one entry per CDR3 protein. The repertoire holds about a million distinct CDR3 sequences, with under 30% as singletons. Germline V gives CDR1 DFQATT, CDR2 SNEGSKA (reference sequence). The germline V and J ends were trimmed by 0 bases and 2 bases, with 11 bases remaining between them. The CDR3 runs to 14 residues. Study outcomes and limitations: Several hundred rapidly expanded clones from non-depleted graft cells reportedly supplied alpha-beta T cells about two months post-transplant.

As to this clonotype: The antigen remains undetermined.

The source of this sequence is a boy under two years old who had a stem cell transplant for SCID, so the T cells may come from the graft donor. The sequenced sample was PBMCs, mostly from graft donor cells, obtained 360 days after TCRalphabeta/CD19-depleted stem cell transplant. The V call is TRBV20-1, the J call TRBJ2-7; D might be TRBD2 (5 bases). Here the CDR3 DNA reads TGCAGTGCTAGAGATCTTGAGGGAACCTACGAGCAGTACTTC. Its translation is CSARDLEGTYEQYF.